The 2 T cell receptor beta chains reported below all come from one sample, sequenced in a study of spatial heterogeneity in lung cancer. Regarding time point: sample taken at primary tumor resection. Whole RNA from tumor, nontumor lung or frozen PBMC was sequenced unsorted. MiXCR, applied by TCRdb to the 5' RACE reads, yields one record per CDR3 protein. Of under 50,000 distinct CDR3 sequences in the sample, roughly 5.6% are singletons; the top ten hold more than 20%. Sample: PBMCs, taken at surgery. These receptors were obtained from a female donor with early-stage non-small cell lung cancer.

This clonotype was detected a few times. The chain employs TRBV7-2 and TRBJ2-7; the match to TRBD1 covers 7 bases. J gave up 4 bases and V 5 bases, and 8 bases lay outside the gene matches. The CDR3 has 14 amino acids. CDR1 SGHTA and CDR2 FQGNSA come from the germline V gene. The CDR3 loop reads CASSNDRVAYEQYF. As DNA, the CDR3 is TGTGCCAGCAGCAATGACAGGGTCGCTTACGAGCAGTACTTC.

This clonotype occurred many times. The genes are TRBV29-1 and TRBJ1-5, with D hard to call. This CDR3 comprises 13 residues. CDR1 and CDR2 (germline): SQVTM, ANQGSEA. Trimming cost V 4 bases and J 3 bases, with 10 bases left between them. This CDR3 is CSVVLGLNQPQHF. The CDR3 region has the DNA TGCAGCGTTGTCTTGGGCCTCAATCAGCCCCAGCATTTT.